The following is a T cell receptor (beta chain) sequence with its context. Sequencing was performed with immunoSEQ multiplex PCR; in TCRdb, only in-frame clones are kept and a portion is missing. Of 55,000 to 80,000 clones in the sample, about 90% are singletons; the top ten hold roughly 1.3%. This record belongs to a study of OX40 agonist ivuxolimab in advanced cancers. Study-level background: An agonistic human IgG2 monoclonal antibody against OX40 (CD134) was given.

The CDR3 contains 12 residues. Trimming took 5 bases from V and 4 from J, leaving 8 bases between them. Looked up from germline, CDR1 is MNHNY and CDR2 is SVGAGI (reference sequence). The chain links TRBV6-6 to TRBJ1-2; no reliable D call. Source: CD4+ or CD8+ T cells sorted from blood, taken in a trial of the OX40 agonist ivuxolimab. The sequence came from an adult with an advanced solid tumor such as melanoma, head and neck, liver or kidney cancer. This chain's CDR3 is CASSPLGYGYTF. CDR3 DNA: TGTGCCAGCAGTCCCCTAGGCTATGGCTACACCTTC.